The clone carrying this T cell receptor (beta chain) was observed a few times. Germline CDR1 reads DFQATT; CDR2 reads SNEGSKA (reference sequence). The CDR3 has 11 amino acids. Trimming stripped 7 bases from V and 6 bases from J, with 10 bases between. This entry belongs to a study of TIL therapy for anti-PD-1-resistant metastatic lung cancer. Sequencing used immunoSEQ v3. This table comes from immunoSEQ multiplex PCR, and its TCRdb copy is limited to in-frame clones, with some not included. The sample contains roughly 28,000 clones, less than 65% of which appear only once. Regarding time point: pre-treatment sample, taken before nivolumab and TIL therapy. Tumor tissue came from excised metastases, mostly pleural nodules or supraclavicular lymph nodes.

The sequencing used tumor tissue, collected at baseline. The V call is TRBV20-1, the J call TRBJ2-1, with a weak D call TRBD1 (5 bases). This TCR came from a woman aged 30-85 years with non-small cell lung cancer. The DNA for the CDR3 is TGCAGTGGGGTAAGGGGCAATGAGCAGTTCTTC. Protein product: CSGVRGNEQFF.